The 2 T cell receptor beta chains in this list originate from one sample, sequenced in a study of somatic mutations in cytotoxic T cells in rheumatoid arthritis. The method was immunoSEQ multiplex PCR; TCRdb's version includes in-frame clones alone and lacks a portion of them. Counted here are almost 15,000 clones, 65% to 80% occurring once; the ten biggest clones make up more than 9%. Specimen: CD8+ T cells sorted from blood. Every receptor here comes from an adult with rheumatoid arthritis.

This sequence joins TRBV7-9 and TRBJ1-1; TRBD1 aligns across 8 bases. Germline-derived CDR1 and CDR2 are SEHNR and FQNEAQ (reference sequence). Germline trimming cut 6 bases from V and 8 bases from J; bases unmatched to any gene: 5. This CDR3 is 12 amino acids long. CDR3 protein: CASRSDRGEAFF. The CDR3 DNA is TGTGCCAGCAGGTCCGACAGGGGCGAAGCTTTCTTT.

V gene TRBV9 combines with J gene TRBJ2-7, with D perhaps assigned TRBD1 or TRBD2 (5 bases each). The germline CDR1 and CDR2 sequences are SGDLS and YYNGEE. Trimming pared 2 bases from V and 5 bases from J, leaving 17 bases between. The CDR3 contains 15 residues. CDR3 sequence: CASSVRDPLKDEQYF. The DNA for the CDR3 is TGTGCCAGCAGCGTCCGGGACCCCCTGAAGGACGAGCAGTACTTC.